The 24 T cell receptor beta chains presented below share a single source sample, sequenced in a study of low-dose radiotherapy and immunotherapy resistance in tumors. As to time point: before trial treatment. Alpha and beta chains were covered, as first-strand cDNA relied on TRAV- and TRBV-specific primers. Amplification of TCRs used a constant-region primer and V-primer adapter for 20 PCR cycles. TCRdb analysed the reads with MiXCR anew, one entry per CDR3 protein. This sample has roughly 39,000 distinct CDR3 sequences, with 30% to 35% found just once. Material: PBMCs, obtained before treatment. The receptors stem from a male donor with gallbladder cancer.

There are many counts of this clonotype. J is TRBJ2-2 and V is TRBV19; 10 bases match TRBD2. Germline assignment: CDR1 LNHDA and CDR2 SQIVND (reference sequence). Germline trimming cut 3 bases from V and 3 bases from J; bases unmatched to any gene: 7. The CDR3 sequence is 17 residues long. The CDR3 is CASSIGMLAGDTGELFF. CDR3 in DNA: TGTGCCAGTAGTATCGGGATGCTAGCGGGGGACACCGGGGAGCTGTTTTTT.

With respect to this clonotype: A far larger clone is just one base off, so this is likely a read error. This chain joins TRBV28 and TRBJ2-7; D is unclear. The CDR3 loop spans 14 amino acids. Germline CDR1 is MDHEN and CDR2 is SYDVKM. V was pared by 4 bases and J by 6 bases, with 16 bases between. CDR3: CASSYIGPASEQYF. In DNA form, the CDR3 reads TGTGCCAGCAGTTATATAGGGCCGGCGAGCGAGCAGTACTTC.

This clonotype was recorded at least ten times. CDR3 protein: CASNFDRANYGYTF. The CDR3 nucleotides are TGTGCCAGCAACTTCGACAGAGCTAACTATGGCTACACCTTC. The chain is built from TRBV6-2 or TRBV6-3 and TRBJ1-2; a possible D gene is TRBD1 (5 bases). This CDR3 region has 14 residues. Deletions cut 7 bases from V and 0 bases from J, with 12 bases between. Germline values: CDR1 MNHEY, CDR2 SVGEGT.

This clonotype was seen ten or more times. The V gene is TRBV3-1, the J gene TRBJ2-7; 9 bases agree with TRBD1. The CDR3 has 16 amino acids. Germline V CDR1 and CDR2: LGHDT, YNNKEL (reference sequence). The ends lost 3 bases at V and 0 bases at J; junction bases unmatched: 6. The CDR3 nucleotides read TGTGCCAGCAGCCATCGAGGGGACAGGGCCTCCTACGAGCAGTACTTC. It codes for CASSHRGDRASYEQYF.

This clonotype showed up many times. As DNA, the CDR3 is TGTGCCAGCAGTGACCCCCGAGCGGGCGGCAGCACAGATACGCAGTATTTT. Translation gives CASSDPRAGGSTDTQYF. The gene calls are TRBV28 and TRBJ2-3; tentatively, D is TRBD2 (6 bases). The ends were cut back, 5 bases at V and 0 bases at J, with 18 bases in the middle. The germline V gene encodes CDR1 MDHEN and CDR2 SYDVKM. This CDR3 has 17 amino acids.

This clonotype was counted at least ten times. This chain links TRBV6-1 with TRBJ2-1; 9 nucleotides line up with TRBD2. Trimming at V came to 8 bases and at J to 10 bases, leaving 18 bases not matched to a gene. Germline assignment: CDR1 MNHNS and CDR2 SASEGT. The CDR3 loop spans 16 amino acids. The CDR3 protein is CASVNYGASGTGEQFF. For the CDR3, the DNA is TGTGCCAGCGTGAATTATGGGGCTAGCGGGACGGGCGAGCAGTTCTTC.

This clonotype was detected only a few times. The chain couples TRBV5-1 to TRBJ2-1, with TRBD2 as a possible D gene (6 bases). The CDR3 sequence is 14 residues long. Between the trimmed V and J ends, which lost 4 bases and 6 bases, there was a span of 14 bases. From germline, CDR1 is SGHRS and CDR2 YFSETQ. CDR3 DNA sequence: TGCGCCAGCAGCCTAGCGCTCCGGGGCAATGAGCAGTTCTTC. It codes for CASSLALRGNEQFF.

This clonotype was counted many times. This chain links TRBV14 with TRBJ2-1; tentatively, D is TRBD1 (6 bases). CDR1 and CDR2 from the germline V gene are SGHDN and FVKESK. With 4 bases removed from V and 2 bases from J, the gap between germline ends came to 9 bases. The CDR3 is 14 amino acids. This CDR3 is CASSLRDTYNEQFF. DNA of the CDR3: TGTGCCAGCAGCCTCCGGGACACCTACAATGAGCAGTTCTTC.

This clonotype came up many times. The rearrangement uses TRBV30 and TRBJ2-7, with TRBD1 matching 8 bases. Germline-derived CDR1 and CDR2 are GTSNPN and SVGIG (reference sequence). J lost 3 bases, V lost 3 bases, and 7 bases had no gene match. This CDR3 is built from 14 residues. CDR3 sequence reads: CAWRGPGQGYEQYF. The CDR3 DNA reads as TGTGCCTGGAGGGGCCCCGGACAGGGCTACGAGCAGTACTTC. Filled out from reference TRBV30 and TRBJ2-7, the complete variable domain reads SQTIHQWPATLVQPVGSPLSLECTVEGTSNPNLYWYRQAAGRGLQLLFYSVGIGQISSEVPQNLSASRPQDRQFILSSKKLLLSDSGFYLCAWRGPGQGYEQYFGPGTRLTVT.

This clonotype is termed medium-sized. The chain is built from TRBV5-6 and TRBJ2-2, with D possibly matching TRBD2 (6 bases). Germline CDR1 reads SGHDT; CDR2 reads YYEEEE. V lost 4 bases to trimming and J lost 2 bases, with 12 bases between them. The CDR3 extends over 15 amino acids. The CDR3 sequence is CASSPGLKNTGELFF. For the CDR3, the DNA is TGTGCCAGCAGCCCGGGACTGAAAAACACCGGGGAGCTGTTTTTT.

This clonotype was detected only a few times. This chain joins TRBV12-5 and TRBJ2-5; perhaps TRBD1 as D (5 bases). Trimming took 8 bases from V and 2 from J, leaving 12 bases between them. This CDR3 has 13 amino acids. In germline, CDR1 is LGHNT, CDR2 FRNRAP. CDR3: CASSRGAQETQYF. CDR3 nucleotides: TGTGCTAGTTCCCGTGGGGCTCAAGAGACCCAGTACTTC.

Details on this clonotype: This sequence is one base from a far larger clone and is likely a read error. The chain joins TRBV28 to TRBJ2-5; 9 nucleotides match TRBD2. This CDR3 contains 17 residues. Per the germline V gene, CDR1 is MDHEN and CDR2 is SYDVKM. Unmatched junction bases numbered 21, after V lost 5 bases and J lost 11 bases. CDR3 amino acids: CASSPSLGVAGEREQYF. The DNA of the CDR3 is TGTGCCAGCAGTCCCTCCCTGGGGGTAGCGGGAGAGCGTGAGCAGTACTTC.

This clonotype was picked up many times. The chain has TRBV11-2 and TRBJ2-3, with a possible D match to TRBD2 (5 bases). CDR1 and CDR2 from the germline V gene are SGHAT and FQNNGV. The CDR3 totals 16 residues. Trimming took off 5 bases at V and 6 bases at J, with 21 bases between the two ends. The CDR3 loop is CASSPLGGQVLDTQYF. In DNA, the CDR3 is TGTGCCAGCAGCCCCTTGGGCGGGCAGGTTTTGGATACGCAGTATTTT.

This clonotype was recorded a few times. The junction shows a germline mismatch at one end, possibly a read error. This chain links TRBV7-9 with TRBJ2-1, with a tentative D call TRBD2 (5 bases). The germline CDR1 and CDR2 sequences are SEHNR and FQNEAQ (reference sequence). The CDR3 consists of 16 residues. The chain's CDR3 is CVSSQGAGQSYNEQFF. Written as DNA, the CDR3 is TGTGTCAGCAGCCAAGGTGCGGGTCAGTCCTACAATGAGCAGTTCTTC.

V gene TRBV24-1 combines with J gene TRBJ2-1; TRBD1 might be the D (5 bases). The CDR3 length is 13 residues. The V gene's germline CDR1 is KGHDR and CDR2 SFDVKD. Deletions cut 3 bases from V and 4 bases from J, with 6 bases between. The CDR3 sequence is CATSDNRYNEQFF. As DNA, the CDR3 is TGTGCCACCAGTGATAACAGGTACAATGAGCAGTTCTTC.

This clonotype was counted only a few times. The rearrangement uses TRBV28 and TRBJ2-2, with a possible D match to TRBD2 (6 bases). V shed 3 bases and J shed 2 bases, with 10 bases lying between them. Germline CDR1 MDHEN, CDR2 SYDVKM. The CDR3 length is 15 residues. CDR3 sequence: CASSFGTLNTGELFF. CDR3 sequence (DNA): TGTGCCAGCAGTTTCGGGACTTTAAACACCGGGGAGCTGTTTTTT. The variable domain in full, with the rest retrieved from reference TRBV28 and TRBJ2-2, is DVKVTQSSRYLVKRTGEKVFLECVQDMDHENMFWYRQDPGLGLRLIYFSYDVKMKEKGDIPEGYSVSREKKERFSLILESASTNQTSMYLCASSFGTLNTGELFFGEGSRLTVL.

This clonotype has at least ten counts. The CDR3 DNA reads TGTGCCAGCAGTTTATCGTCCACCGGGGAGCTGTTTTTT. Translated, it gives CASSLSSTGELFF. The V and J genes are TRBV27 and TRBJ2-2; D call uncertain. Germline CDR1 reads MNHEY; CDR2 reads SMNVEV (reference sequence). The CDR3 has 13 amino acids. Trimming stripped 0 bases from V and 4 bases from J, with 3 bases between.

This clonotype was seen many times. CDR3 DNA: TGTGCCAGCAGCCAAGATATCCCGGCCTCCTACGAGCAGTACTTC. Protein sequence: CASSQDIPASYEQYF. The chain is built from TRBV14 and TRBJ2-7; no clear D gene. CDR3 length equals 15 residues. Trimming pared 0 bases from V and 0 bases from J, leaving 9 bases between. CDR1 and CDR2 (germline): SGHDN, FVKESK. Combining the CDR3 with reference TRBV14 and TRBJ2-7 gives the whole variable domain EAGVTQFPSHSVIEKGQTVTLRCDPISGHDNLYWYRRVMGKEIKFLLHFVKESKQDESGMPNNRFLAERTGGTYSTLKVQPAELEDSGVYFCASSQDIPASYEQYFGPGTRLTVT.

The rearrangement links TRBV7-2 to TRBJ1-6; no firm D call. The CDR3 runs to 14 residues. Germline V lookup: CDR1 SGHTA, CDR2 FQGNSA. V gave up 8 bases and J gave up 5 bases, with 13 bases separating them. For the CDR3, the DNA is TGTGCCAGCCTGCCCTGGAGGAATAATTCACCCCTCCACTTT. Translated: CASLPWRNNSPLHF.

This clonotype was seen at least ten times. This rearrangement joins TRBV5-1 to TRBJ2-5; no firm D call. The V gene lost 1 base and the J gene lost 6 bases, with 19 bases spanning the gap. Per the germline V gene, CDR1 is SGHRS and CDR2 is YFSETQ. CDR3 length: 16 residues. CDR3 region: CASSLPLDGVYQTQYF. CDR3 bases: TGCGCCAGCAGCTTGCCACTTGATGGGGTCTATCAGACCCAGTACTTC.

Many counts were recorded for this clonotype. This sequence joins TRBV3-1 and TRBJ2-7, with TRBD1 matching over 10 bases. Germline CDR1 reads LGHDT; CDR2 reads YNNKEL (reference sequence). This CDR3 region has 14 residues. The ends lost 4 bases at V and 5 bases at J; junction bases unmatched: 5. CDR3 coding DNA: TGTGCCAGCAGCCGGGGACAGGGGAAGGACGAGCAGTACTTC. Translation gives CASSRGQGKDEQYF.

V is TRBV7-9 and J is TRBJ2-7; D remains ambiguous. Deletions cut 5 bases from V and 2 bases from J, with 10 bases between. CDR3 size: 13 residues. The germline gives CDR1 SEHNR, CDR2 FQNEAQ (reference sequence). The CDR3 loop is CASSPETAYEQYF. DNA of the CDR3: TGTGCCAGCAGCCCGGAGACGGCCTACGAGCAGTACTTC.

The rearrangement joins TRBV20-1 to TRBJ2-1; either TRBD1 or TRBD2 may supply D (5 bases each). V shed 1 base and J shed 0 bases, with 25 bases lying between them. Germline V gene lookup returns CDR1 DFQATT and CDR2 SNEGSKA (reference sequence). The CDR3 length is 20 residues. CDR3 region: CSARVVGDATTYRSYNEQFF. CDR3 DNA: TGCAGTGCTAGAGTTGTGGGGGATGCAACCACTTACCGCTCCTACAATGAGCAGTTCTTC.

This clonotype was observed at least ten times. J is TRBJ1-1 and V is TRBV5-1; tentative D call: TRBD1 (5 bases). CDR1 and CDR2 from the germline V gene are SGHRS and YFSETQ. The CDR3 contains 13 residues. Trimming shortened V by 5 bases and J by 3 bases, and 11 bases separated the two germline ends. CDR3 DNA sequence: TGCGCCAGCAGGAGAGGGGTTGACACTGAAGCTTTCTTT. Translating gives CASRRGVDTEAFF. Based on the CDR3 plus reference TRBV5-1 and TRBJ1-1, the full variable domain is KAGVTQTPRYLIKTRGQQVTLSCSPISGHRSVSWYQQTPGQGLQFLFEYFSETQRNKGNFPGRFSGRQFSNSRSEMNVSTLELGDSALYLCASRRGVDTEAFFGQGTRLTVV.